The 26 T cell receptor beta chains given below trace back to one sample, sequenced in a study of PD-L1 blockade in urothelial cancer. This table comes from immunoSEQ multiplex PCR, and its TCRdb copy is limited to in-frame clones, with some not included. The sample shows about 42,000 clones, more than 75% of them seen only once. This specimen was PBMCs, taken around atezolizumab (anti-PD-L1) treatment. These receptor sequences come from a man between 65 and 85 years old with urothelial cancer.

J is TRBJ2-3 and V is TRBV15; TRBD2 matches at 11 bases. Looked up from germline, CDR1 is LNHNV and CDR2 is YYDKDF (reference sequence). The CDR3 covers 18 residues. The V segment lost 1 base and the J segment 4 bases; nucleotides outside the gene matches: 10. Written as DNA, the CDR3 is TGTGCCACCAGCAGAGTCCCGTTACTAGCGGGAGCCGCAGATACGCAGTATTTT. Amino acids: CATSRVPLLAGAADTQYF.

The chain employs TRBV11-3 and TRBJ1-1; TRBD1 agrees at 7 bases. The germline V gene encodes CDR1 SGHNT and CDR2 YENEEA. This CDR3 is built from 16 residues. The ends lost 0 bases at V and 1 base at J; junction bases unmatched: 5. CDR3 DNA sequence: TGTGCCAGCAGCTTAGAGACAGGGTGGACGAACACTGAAGCTTTCTTT. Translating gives CASSLETGWTNTEAFF. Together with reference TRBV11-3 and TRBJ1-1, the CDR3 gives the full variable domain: EAGVVQSPRYKIIEKKQPVAFWCNPISGHNTLYWYLQNLGQGPELLIRYENEEAVDDSQLPKDRFSAERLKGVDSTLKIQPAELGDSAVYLCASSLETGWTNTEAFFGQGTRLTVV.

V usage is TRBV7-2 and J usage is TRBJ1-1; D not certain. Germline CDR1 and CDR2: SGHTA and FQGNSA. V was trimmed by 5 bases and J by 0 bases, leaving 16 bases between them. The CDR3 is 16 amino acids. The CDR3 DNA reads TGTGCCAGCAGCCCCACGTCCACAGTTTTGAACACTGAAGCTTTCTTT. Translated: CASSPTSTVLNTEAFF.

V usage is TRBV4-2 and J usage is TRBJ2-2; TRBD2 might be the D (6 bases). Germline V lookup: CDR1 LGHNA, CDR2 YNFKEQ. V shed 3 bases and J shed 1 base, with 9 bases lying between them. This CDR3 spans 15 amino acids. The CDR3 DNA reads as TGTGCCAGCAGCCAGGACTACCTGAACACCGGGGAGCTGTTTTTT. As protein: CASSQDYLNTGELFF.

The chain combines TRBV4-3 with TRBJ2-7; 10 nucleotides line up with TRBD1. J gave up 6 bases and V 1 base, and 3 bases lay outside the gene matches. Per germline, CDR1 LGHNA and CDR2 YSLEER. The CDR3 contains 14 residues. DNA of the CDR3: TGCGCCAGCAGCCAAGCTCGGACAGGGGGCGAGCAGTACTTC. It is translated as CASSQARTGGEQYF.

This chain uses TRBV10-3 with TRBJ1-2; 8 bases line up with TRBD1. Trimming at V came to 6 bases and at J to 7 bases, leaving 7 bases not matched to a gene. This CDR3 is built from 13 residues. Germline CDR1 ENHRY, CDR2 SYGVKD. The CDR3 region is CAIRSDRDGGYTF. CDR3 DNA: TGTGCCATCAGGTCGGACAGGGATGGTGGCTACACCTTC.

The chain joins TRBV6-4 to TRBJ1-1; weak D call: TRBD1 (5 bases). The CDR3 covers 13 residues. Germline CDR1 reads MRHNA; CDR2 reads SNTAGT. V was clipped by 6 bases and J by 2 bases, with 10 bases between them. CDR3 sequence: CASSQGVNTEAFF. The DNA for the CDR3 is TGTGCCAGCAGCCAGGGCGTCAACACTGAAGCTTTCTTT.

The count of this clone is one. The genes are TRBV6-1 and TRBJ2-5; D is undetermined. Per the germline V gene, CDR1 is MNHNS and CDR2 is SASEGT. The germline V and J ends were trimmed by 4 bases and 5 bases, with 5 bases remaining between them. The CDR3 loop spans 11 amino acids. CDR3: CASSVGETQYF. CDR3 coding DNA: TGTGCCAGCAGTGTCGGGGAGACCCAGTACTTC.

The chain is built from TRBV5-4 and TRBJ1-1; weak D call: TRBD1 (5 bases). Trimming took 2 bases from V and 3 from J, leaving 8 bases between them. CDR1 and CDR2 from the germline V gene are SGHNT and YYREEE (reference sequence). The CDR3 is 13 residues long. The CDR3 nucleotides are TGTGCCAGCAGCTTCGGGGGAGACACTGAAGCTTTCTTT. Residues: CASSFGGDTEAFF.

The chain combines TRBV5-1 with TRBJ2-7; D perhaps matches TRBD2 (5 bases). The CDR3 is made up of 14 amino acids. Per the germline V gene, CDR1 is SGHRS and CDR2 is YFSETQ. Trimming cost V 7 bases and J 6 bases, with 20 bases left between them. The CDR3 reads CASALPLAEAEQYF. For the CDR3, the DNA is TGCGCCAGCGCACTACCCCTAGCTGAGGCCGAGCAGTACTTC. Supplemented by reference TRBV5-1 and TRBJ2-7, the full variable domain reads KAGVTQTPRYLIKTRGQQVTLSCSPISGHRSVSWYQQTPGQGLQFLFEYFSETQRNKGNFPGRFSGRQFSNSRSEMNVSTLELGDSALYLCASALPLAEAEQYFGPGTRLTVT.

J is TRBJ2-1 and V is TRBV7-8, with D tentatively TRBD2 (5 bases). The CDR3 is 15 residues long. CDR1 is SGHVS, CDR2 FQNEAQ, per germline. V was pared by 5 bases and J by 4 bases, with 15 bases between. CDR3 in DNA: TGTGCCAGCAGCGGTGAGGAAGCGGCGTACAATGAGCAGTTCTTC. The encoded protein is CASSGEEAAYNEQFF.

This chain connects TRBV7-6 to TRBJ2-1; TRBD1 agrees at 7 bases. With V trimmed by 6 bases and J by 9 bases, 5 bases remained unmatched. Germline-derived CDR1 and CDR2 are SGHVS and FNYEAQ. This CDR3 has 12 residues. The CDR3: CASSPGGFEQFF. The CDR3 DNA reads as TGTGCCAGCAGTCCAGGGGGATTTGAGCAGTTCTTC.

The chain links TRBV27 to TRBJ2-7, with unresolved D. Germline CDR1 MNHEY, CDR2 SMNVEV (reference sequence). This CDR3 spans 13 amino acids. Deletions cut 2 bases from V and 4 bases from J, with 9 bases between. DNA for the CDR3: TGTGCCAGCAGTTTAGGTAGAGTTTACGAGCAGTACTTC. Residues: CASSLGRVYEQYF.

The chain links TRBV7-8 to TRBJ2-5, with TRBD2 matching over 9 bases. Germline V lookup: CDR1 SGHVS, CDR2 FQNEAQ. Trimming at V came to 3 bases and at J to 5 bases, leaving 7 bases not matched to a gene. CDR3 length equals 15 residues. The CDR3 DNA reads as TGTGCCAGCAGCTTGGTAGCGGGAGTCCCCGAGACCCAGTACTTC. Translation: CASSLVAGVPETQYF.

CDR3 protein: CASSFGQGRETQYF. CDR3 bases: TGCGCCAGCAGCTTCGGGCAGGGTCGGGAGACCCAGTACTTC. The rearrangement uses TRBV5-1 and TRBJ2-5, with D possibly TRBD1 on 5 matching bases. CDR1 is SGHRS and CDR2 is YFSETQ in the germline V gene. This CDR3 is built from 14 residues. V dropped 2 bases and J dropped 5 bases, with 13 bases sitting between them.

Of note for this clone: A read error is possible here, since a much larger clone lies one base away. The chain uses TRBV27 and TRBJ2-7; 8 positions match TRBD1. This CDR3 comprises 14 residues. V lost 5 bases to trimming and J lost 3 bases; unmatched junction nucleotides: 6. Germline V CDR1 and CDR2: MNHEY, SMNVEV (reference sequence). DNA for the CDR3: TGTGCCAGCAGTCCCGGGACAGGAGGCTACGAGCAGTACTTC. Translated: CASSPGTGGYEQYF.

DNA for the CDR3: TGTGCCATCAGTGACAGGGGGTCTGGAAACACCATATATTTT. Amino acid sequence: CAISDRGSGNTIYF. V and J are TRBV10-3 and TRBJ1-3, with 7 bases fitting TRBD1. With V trimmed by 3 bases and J by 1 base, 0 bases remained unmatched. The length of the CDR3 is 14 residues. Germline values: CDR1 ENHRY, CDR2 SYGVKD.

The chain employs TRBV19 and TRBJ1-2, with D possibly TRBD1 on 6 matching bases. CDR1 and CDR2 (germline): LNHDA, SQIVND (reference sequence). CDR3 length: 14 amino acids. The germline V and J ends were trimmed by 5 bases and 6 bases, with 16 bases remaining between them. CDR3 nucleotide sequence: TGTGCCAGTAGTCCCAGGGGCTTAAGGGATGGCTACACCTTC. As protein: CASSPRGLRDGYTF. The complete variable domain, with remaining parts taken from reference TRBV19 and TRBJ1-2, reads DGGITQSPKYLFRKEGQNVTLSCEQNLNHDAMYWYRQDPGQGLRLIYYSQIVNDFQKGDIAEGYSVSREKKESFPLTVTSAQKNPTAFYLCASSPRGLRDGYTFGSGTRLTVV.

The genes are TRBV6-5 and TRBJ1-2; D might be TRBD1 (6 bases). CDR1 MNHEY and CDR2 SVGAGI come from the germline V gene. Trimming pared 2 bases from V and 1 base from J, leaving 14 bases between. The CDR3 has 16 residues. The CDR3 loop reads CASSYGTLGGNYGYTF. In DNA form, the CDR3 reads TGTGCCAGCAGTTACGGGACATTAGGGGGTAACTATGGCTACACCTTC.

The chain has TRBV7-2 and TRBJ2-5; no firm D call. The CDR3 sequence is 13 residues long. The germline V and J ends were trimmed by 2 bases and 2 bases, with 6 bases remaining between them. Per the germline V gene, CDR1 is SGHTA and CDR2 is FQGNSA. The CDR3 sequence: CASSLQVQETQYF. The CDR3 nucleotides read TGTGCCAGCAGCTTACAGGTACAAGAGACCCAGTACTTC.

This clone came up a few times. In DNA form, the CDR3 reads TGTGCCAGCAGCCTGGGGGGCAGGGGGTCCGAGCAGTACTTC. As protein: CASSLGGRGSEQYF. This chain uses TRBV5-6 with TRBJ2-7; a possible D gene is TRBD1 (7 bases). CDR1 and CDR2 (germline): SGHDT, YYEEEE. With 4 bases removed from V and 6 bases from J, the gap between germline ends came to 17 bases. This CDR3 comprises 14 residues.

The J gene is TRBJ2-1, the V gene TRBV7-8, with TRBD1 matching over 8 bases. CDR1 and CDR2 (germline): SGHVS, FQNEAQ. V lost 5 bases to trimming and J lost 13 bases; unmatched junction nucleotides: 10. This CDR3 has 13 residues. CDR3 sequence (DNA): TGTGCCAGCAGCCCGGGACAGGTCTTCAGTCAGTTCTTC. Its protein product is CASSPGQVFSQFF.

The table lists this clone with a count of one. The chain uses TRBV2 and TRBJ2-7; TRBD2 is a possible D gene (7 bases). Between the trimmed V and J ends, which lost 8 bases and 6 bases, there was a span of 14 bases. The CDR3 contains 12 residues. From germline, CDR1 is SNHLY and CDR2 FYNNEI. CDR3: CASGGASGEQYF. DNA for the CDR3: TGTGCCAGCGGGGGGGCCTCGGGCGAGCAGTACTTC.

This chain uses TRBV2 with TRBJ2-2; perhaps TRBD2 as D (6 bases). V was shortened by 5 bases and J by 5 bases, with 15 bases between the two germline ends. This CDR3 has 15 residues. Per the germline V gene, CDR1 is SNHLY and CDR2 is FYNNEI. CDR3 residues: CASSTEGLGTGELFF. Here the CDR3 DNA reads TGTGCCAGCAGTACGGAGGGGTTGGGAACCGGGGAGCTGTTTTTT.

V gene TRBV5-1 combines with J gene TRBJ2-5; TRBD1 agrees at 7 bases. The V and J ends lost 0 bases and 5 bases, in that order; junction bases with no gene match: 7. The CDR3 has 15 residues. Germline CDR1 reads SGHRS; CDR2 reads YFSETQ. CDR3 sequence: CASSLGQGGGETQYF. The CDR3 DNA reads TGCGCCAGCAGCTTGGGACAGGGTGGTGGCGAGACCCAGTACTTC.

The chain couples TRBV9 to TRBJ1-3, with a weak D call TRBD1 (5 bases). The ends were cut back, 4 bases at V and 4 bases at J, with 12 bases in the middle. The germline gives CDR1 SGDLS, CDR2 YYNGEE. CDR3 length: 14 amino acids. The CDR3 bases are TGTGCCAGCAGCAAGACAGATTCCGGAAACACCATATATTTT. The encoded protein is CASSKTDSGNTIYF. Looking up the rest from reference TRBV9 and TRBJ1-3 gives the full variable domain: DSGVTQTPKHLITATGQRVTLRCSPRSGDLSVYWYQQSLDQGLQFLIQYYNGEERAKGNILERFSAQQFPDLHSELNLSSLELGDSALYFCASSKTDSGNTIYFGEGSWLTVV.